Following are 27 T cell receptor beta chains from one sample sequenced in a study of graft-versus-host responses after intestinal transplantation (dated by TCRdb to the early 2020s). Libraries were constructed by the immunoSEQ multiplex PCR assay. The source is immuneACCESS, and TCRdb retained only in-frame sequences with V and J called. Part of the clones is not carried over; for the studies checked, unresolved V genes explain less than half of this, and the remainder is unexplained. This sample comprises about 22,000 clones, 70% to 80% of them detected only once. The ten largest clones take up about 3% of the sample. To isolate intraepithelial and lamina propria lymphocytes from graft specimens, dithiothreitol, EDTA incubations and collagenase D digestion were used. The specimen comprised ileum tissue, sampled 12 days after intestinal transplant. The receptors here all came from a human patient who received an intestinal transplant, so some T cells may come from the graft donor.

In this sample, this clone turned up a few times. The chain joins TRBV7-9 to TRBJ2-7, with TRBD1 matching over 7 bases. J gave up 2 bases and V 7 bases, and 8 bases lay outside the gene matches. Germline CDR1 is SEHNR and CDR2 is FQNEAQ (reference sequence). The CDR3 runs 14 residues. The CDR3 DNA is TGTGCCAGCATTGGCCGGGACAGCCCCTACGAGCAGTACTTC. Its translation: CASIGRDSPYEQYF. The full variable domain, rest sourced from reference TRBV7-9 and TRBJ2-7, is DTGVSQNPRHKITKRGQNVTFRCDPISEHNRLYWYRQTLGQGPEFLTYFQNEAQLEKSRLLSDRFSAERPKGSFSTLEIQRTEQGDSAMYLCASIGRDSPYEQYFGPGTRLTVT.

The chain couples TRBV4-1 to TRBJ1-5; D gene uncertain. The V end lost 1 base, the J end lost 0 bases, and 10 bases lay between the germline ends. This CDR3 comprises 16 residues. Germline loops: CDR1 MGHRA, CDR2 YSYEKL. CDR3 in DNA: TGCGCCAGCAGCCAAGGGCGCAGGAATAGCAATCAGCCCCAGCATTTT. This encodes CASSQGRRNSNQPQHF.

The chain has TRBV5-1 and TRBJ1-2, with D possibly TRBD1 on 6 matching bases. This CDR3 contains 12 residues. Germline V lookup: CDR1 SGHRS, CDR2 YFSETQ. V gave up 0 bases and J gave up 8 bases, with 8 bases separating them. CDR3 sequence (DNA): TGCGCCAGCAGCTTGGGGGGGGGCGGCTACACCTTC. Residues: CASSLGGGGYTF. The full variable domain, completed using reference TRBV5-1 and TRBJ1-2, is KAGVTQTPRYLIKTRGQQVTLSCSPISGHRSVSWYQQTPGQGLQFLFEYFSETQRNKGNFPGRFSGRQFSNSRSEMNVSTLELGDSALYLCASSLGGGGYTFGSGTRLTVV.

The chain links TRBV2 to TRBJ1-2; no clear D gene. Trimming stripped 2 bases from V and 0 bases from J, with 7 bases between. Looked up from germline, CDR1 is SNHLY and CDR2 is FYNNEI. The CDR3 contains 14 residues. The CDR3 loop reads CASSEIQTNYGYTF. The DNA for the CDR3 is TGTGCCAGCAGTGAAATACAGACTAACTATGGCTACACCTTC. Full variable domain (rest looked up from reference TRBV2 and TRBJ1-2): EPEVTQTPSHQVTQMGQEVILRCVPISNHLYFYWYRQILGQKVEFLVSFYNNEISEKSEIFDDQFSVERPDGSNFTLKIRSTKLEDSAMYFCASSEIQTNYGYTFGSGTRLTVV.

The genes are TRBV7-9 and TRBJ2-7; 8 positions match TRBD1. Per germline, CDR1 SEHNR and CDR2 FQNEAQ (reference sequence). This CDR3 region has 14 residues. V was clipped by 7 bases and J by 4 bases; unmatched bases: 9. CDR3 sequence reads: CASTQLQGVYEQYF. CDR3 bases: TGTGCCAGCACCCAATTACAGGGGGTGTACGAGCAGTACTTC.

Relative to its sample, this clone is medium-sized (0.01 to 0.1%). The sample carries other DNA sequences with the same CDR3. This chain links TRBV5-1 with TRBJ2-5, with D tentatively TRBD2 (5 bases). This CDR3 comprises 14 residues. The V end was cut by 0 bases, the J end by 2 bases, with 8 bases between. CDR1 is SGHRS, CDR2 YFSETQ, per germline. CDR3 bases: TGCGCCAGCAGCTTGGGAGGGCTGCAAGAGACCCAGTACTTC. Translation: CASSLGGLQETQYF.

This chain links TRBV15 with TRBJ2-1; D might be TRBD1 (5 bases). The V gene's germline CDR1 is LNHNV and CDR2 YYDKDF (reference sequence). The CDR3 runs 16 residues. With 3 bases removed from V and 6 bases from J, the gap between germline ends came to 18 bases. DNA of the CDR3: TGTGCCACCAGCAGGGGGCCGCGTGACGGAGCCAATGAGCAGTTCTTC. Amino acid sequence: CATSRGPRDGANEQFF.

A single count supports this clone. The CDR3 sequence is CASSPGGGTSGLLTQYF. In DNA, the CDR3 is TGTGCCAGCAGCCCGGGAGGTGGGACTAGCGGGTTGTTGACCCAGTACTTC. The chain links TRBV5-6 to TRBJ2-5; 12 bases match TRBD2. The length of the CDR3 is 17 residues. From germline, CDR1 is SGHDT and CDR2 YYEEEE. V shed 4 bases, J shed 7 bases, and the junction held 14 bases outside the gene matches.

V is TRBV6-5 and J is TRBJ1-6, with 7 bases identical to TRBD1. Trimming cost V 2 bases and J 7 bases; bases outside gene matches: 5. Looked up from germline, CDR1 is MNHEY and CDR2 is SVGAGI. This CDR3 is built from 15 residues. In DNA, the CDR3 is TGTGCCAGCAGTTACACTGGGACAGTCAATTCACCCCTCCACTTT. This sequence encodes CASSYTGTVNSPLHF.

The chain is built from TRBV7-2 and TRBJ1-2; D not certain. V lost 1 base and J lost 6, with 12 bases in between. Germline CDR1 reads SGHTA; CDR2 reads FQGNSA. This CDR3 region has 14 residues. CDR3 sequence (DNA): TGTGCCAGCAGCTTAGTCCGGGGTAGAGATGGCTACACCTTC. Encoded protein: CASSLVRGRDGYTF.

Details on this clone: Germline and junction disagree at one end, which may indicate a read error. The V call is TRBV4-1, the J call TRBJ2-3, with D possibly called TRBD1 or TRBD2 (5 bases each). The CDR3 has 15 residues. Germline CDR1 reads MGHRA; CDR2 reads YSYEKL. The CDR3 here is CASSQGAGGTDTQYF. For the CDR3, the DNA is TGTGCCAGCAGCCAAGGGGCCGGGGGCACAGATACGCAGTATTTT.

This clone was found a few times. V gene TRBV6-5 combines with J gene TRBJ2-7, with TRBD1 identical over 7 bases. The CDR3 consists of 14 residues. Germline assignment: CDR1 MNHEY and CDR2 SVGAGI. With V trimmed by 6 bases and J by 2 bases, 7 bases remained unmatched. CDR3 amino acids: CASRDPGQTYEQYF. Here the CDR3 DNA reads TGTGCCAGCAGAGACCCGGGACAGACCTACGAGCAGTACTTC.

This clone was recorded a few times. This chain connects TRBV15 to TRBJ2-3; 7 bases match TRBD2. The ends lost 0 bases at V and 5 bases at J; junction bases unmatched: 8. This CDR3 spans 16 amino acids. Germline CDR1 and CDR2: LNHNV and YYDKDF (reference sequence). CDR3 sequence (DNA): TGTGCCACCAGCAGAGAAGTCTCTTCGGGAGGAGATACGCAGTATTTT. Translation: CATSREVSSGGDTQYF.

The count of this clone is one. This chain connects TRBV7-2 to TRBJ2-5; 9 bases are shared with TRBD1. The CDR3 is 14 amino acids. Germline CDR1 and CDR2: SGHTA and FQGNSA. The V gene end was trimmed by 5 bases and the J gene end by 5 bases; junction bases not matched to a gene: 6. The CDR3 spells CASSRDRGGETQYF. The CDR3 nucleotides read TGTGCCAGCAGCCGCGACAGGGGGGGGGAGACCCAGTACTTC.

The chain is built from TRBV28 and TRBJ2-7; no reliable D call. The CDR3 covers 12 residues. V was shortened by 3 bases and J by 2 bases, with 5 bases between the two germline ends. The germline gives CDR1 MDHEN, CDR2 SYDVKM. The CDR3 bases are TGTGCCAGCAGTTTCTCTGCCTACGAGCAGTACTTC. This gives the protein CASSFSAYEQYF.

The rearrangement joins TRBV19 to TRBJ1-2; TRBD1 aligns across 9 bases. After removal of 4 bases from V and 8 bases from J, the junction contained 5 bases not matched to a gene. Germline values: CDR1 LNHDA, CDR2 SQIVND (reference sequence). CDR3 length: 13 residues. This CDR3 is CASSTGTGFGYTF. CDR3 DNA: TGTGCCAGTAGTACCGGGACAGGGTTCGGCTACACCTTC.

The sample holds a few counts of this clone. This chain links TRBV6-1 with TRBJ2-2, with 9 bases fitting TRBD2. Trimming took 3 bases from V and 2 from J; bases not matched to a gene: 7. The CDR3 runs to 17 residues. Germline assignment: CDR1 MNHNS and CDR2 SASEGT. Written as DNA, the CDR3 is TGTGCCAGCAGTGACCTAGCGGGACCCTCCAACACCGGGGAGCTGTTTTTT. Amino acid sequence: CASSDLAGPSNTGELFF.

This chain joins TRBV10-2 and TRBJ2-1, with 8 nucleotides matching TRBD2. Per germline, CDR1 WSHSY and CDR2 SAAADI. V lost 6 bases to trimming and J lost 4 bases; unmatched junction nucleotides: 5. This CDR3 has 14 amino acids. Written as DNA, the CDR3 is TGCGCCAGCAGAACAGCGGGAGATTACAATGAGCAGTTCTTC. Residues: CASRTAGDYNEQFF.

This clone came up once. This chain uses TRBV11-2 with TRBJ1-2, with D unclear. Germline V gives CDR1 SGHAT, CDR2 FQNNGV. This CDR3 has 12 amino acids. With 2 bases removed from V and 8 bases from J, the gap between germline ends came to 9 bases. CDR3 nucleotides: TGTGCCAGCAGCTTATCCGGGTACGGCTACACCTTC. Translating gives CASSLSGYGYTF.

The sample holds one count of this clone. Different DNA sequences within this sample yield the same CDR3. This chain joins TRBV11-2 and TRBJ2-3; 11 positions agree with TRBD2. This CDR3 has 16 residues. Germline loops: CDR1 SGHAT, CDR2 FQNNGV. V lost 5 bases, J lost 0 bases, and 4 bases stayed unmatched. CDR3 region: CASSLRLAGSTDTQYF. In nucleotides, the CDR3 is TGTGCCAGCAGCCTCCGACTAGCGGGGAGCACAGATACGCAGTATTTT.

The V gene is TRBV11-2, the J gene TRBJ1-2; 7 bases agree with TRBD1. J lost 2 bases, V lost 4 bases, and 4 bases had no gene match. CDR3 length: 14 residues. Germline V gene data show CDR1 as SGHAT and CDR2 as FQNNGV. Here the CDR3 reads CASSSRQGNYGYTF. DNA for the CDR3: TGTGCCAGCAGCTCTAGACAGGGAAACTATGGCTACACCTTC.

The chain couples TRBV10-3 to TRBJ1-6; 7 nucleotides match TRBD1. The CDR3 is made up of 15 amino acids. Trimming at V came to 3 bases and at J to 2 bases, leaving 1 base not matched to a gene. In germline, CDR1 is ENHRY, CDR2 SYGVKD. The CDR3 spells CAISDGTAYNSPLHF. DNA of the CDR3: TGTGCCATCAGTGACGGGACAGCCTATAATTCACCCCTCCACTTT.

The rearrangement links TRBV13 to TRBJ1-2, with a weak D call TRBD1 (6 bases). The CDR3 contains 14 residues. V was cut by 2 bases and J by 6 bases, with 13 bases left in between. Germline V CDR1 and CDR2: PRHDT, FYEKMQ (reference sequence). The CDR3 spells CASSLFGGGDGYTF. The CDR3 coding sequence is TGTGCCAGCAGCTTATTCGGCGGGGGCGATGGCTACACCTTC.

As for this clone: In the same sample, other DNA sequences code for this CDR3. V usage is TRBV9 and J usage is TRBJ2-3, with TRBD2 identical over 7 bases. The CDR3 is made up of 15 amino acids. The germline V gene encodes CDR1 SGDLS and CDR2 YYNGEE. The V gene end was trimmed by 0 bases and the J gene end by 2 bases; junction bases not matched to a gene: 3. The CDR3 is CASSVGRESTDTQYF. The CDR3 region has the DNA TGTGCCAGCAGCGTAGGGCGGGAGTCCACAGATACGCAGTATTTT.

The CDR3 protein is CASSPRTGGEETQYF. CDR3 sequence (DNA): TGTGCCAGCAGTCCTCGGACAGGAGGGGAGGAGACCCAGTACTTC. The V gene is TRBV28, the J gene TRBJ2-5; possible D gene TRBD1, 7 bases. The V end lost 5 bases, the J end lost 5 bases, and 18 bases lay between the germline ends. Germline CDR1 and CDR2: MDHEN and SYDVKM. This CDR3 is 15 amino acids long.

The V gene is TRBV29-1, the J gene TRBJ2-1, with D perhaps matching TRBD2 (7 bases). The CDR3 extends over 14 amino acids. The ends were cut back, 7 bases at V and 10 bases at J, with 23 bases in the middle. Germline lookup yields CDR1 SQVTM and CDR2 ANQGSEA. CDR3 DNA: TGCAGCGGCGTAGGGGGACGGCGGGAGAGGGAGCAGTTCTTC. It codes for CSGVGGRREREQFF.

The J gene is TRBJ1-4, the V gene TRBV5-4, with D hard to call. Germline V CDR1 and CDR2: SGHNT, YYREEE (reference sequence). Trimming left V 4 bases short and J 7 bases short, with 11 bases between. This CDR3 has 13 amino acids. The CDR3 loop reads CASSPAGSEKLFF. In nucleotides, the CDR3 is TGTGCCAGCAGCCCCGCGGGGAGTGAAAAACTGTTTTTT.